This TCR beta chain was profiled in a study of identical twins. Germline-derived CDR1 and CDR2 are SQVTM and ANQGSEA. This CDR3 has 12 residues. Trimming left V 3 bases short and J 4 bases short, with 9 bases between. Remarks on this clonotype: Its antigen is currently unknown.

A universal primer site was created by template switching, with the cDNA bearing unique molecular identifiers. TCRdb analysed the 5' RACE reads with MiXCR anew, one entry per CDR3 protein. The repertoire consists of under 350,000 distinct CDR3 sequences, with less than 9.5% occurring once and the leading ten covering about 7.1%. The study, taken as a whole, reports: Fewer insertions characterized abundant cord blood beta clonotypes, whereas memory repertoires showed none. Out-of-frame TCR alpha sharing in monozygotic twins exceeded recombination model predictions. Because invariant MAIT and iNKT cells could be present, zero-insertion analyses could be partly confounded.

In addition, the sample was reused for a study of yellow fever vaccine responses in identical twins.

Sequencing was performed on CD8+ T cells sorted from blood. This sequence originates from a woman under 30 in good health. The chain recombines TRBV29-1 with TRBJ1-2; D is possibly TRBD1 (5 bases). CDR3 sequence: CSVERQLYGYTF. The CDR3 region has the DNA TGCAGCGTTGAGCGACAGCTCTATGGCTACACCTTC.